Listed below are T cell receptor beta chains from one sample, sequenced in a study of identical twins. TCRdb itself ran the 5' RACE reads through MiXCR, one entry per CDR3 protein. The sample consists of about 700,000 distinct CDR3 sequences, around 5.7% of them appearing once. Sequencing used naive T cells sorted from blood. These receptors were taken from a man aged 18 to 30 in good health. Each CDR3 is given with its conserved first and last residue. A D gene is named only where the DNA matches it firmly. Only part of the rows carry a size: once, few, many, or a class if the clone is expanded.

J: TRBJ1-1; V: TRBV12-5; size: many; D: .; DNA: TGTGCTAGTGGCCGAACAGAAAACACTGAAGCTTTCTTT; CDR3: CASGRTENTEAFF
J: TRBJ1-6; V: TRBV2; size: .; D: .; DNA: TGTGCCAGCAGGGTCGGGGGCCAAGGCCCTAGATTGGTCCTCCACTTT; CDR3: CASRVGGQGPRLVLHF
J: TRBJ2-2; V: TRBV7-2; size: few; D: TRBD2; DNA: TGTGCCAGCAGCTTAGGGGCGGGAGTGGATCCCGGGGAGCTGTTTTTT; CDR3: CASSLGAGVDPGELFF
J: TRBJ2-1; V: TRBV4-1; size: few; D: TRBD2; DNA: TGCGCCAGCAGCCAAAGCTTCGCGGGAGGAGGTAATGAGCAGTTCTTC; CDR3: CASSQSFAGGGNEQFF
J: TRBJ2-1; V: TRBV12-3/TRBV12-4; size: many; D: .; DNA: TGTGCCAGCAGTAGAACGGGACTCTACAATGAGCAGTTCTTC; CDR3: CASSRTGLYNEQFF
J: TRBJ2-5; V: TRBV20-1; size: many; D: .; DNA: TGCAGTGCTGGGCGGGACGGACAAGAGACCCAGTACTTC; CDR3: CSAGRDGQETQYF
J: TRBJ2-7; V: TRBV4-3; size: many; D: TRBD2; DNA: TGCGCCAGCAGCCCGTATACTAGCGGGAGGCACTACGAGCAGTACTTC; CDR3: CASSPYTSGRHYEQYF
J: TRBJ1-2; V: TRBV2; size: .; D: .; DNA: TGTGCCAGCAGTCAGGATGCTAACTATGGCTACACCTTC; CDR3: CASSQDANYGYTF
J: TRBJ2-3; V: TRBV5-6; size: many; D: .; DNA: TGTGCCAGCAGCTTTAGCGGCACAGATACGCAGTATTTT; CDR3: CASSFSGTDTQYF
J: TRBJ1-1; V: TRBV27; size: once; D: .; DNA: TGTGCCAGCAGATCTAGGGTCCACACTGAAGCTTTCTTT; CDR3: CASRSRVHTEAFF
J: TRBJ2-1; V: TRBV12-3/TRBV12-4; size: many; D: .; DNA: TGTGCCAGCAGCGGGCCAATCCAGTTCTTC; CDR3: CASSGPIQFF
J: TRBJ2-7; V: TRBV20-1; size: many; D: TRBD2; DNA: TGCAGTGCTAGCCCTCTAGCGGGGTTCGGGGGGGAGCAGTACTTC; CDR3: CSASPLAGFGGEQYF
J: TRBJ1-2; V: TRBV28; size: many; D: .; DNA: TGTGCCAGTACGGGAAACCCGGGCGGCTACACCTTC; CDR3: CASTGNPGGYTF
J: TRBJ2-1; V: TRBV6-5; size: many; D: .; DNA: TGTGCCAGCAGTTACTCGGTAGTCAATGAGCAGTTCTTC; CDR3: CASSYSVVNEQFF
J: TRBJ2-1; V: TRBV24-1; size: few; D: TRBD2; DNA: TGTGCCACCAGTGGATTAGAAGGGACTAGCGGGACTGGTGAGCAGTTCTTC; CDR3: CATSGLEGTSGTGEQFF
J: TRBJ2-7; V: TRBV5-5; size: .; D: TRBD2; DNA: TGTGCCAGCAGCCACCCCGTCGGGGGGATCCCTTACGAGCAGTACTTC; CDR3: CASSHPVGGIPYEQYF
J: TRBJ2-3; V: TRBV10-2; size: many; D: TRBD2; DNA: TGCGCCAGCAGTGAGGGGTTAGCGGGACCCCCGGATACGCAGTATTTT; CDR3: CASSEGLAGPPDTQYF
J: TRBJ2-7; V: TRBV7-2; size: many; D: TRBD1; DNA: TGTGCCAGCAGTCCAGCCGGGACAGGGTTCGAGCAGTACTTC; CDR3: CASSPAGTGFEQYF
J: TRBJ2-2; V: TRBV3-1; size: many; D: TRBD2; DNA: TGTGCCAGCAGCCAGCCTAGCGGCACCGGGGAGCTGTTTTTT; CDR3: CASSQPSGTGELFF
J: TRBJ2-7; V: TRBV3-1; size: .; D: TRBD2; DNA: TGTGCCAGCAGCCAACGCGGACTAGCGGGAGGGCCAGGCGAGCAGTACTTC; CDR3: CASSQRGLAGGPGEQYF
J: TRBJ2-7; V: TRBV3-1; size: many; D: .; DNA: TGTGCCAGCAGCCAAGATGGCGGAGCCCGCGAGCAGTACTTC; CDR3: CASSQDGGAREQYF
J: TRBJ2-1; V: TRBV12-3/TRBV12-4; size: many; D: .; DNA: TGTGCCAGCAGCCACATGGATTCCTACAATGAGCAGTTCTTC; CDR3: CASSHMDSYNEQFF
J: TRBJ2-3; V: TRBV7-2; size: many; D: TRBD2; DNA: TGTGCCAGCAGACAAAACCTAGCGGGAGTGTCAGATACGCAGTATTTT; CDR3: CASRQNLAGVSDTQYF
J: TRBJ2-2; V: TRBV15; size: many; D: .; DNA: TGTGCCACCAGCTCGCCGGGGGCGCACACCGGGGAGCTGTTTTTT; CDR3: CATSSPGAHTGELFF
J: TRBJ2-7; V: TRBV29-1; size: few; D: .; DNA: TGCAGCGGGATGGCCGGGGAGCAGTACTTC; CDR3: CSGMAGEQYF
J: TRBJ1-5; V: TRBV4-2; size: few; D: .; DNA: TGTGCCAGCAACCCCGTGGGGGGTAATCAGCCCCAGCATTTT; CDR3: CASNPVGGNQPQHF
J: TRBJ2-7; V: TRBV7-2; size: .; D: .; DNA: TGTGCCAGCAGCTTATGGGGACTCCCCGCTTCAGACGAGCAGTACTTC; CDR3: CASSLWGLPASDEQYF
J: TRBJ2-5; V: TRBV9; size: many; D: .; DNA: TGTGCCAGCAGCCCCAGGGGTACTAGTTACCAAGAGACCCAGTACTTC; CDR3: CASSPRGTSYQETQYF
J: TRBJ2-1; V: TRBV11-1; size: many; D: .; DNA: TGTGCCAGCACCAATCCTCACTCCGGGACGGCGAAAGGGAATGAGCAGTTCTTC; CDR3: CASTNPHSGTAKGNEQFF
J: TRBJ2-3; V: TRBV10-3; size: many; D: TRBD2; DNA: TGTGCCATCAAAGGGTCTAGCGGGACGAAAGATACGCAGTATTTT; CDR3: CAIKGSSGTKDTQYF
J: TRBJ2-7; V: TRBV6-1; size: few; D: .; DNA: TGTGCCAGCAGTGAATCCAGGACCGAGCAGTACTTC; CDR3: CASSESRTEQYF
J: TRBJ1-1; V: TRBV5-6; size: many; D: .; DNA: TGTGCCAGCAGTAGGGTGCTGAACACTGAAGCTTTCTTT; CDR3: CASSRVLNTEAFF
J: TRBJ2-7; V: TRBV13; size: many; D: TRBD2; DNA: TGTGCCAGCAGCTTACCGACTAGCGGGTTCGAGCAGTACTTC; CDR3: CASSLPTSGFEQYF
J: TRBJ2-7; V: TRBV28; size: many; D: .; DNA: TGTGCCAGCAGTTTACTAGCTTACGAGCAGTACTTC; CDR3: CASSLLAYEQYF
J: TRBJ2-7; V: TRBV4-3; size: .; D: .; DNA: TGCGCCAGCAGCCCGCGACTTTCCGACGAGCAGTACTTC; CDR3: CASSPRLSDEQYF
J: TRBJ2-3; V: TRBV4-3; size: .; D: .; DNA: TGCGCCAGCAGCCAAGATAATCACCCGGATACGCAGTATTTT; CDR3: CASSQDNHPDTQYF
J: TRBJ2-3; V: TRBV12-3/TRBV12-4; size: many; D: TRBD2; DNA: TGTGCCAGCAGTTTGAGTGAGCGGGGAGGCACAGATACGCAGTATTTT; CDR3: CASSLSERGGTDTQYF
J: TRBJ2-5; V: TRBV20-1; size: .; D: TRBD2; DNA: TGCAGTGCTAAGGGTGGAGCGAGCGGGAGTTTCGAGACCCAGTACTTC; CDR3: CSAKGGASGSFETQYF
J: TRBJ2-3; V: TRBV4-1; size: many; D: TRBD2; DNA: TGCGCCAGCAGCCAAGTTAGAGGAGCGGGAGGGGCAGATACGCAGTATTTT; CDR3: CASSQVRGAGGADTQYF
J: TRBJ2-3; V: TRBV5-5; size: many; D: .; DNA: TGTGCCAGCAGCTTGGCCCCTAGAAAGACAGATACGCAGTATTTT; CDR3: CASSLAPRKTDTQYF
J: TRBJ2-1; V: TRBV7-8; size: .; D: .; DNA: TGTGCCAGCAGTCCCTTGGGGCCGTCCTACAATGAGCAGTTCTTC; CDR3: CASSPLGPSYNEQFF